Listed here are 20 T cell receptor beta chains from one sample, sequenced in a study of cytomegalovirus exposure and HLA in healthy donors (dated by TCRdb to the late 2010s). Library preparation used the immunoSEQ multiplex PCR assay. For the multiplex PCR, a mixture combining 60 forward primers for TCR Vbeta segments and 13 reverse primers for TCR Jbeta segments was used. The clones in this table, taken by TCRdb from immuneACCESS, are in-frame only. Not every clone is retained; where verified, under half of the shortfall comes from an unresolved V gene, and the cause of the rest is unknown. The sample has over 75,000 clones on record. The ten largest account for around 5% of the sample. The sequencing input was PBMCs. Source of these receptors: a girl aged 5-17 years in good health and CMV-seropositive.

This chain connects TRBV27 to TRBJ1-2; possible D gene TRBD1, 5 bases. Germline lookup yields CDR1 MNHEY and CDR2 SMNVEV (reference sequence). Between the trimmed V and J ends, which lost 5 bases and 8 bases, there was a span of 15 bases. This CDR3 comprises 13 residues. CDR3 sequence: CASSPGHWRGYTF. CDR3 in DNA: TGTGCCAGCAGTCCCGGACATTGGCGAGGCTACACCTTC.

The chain is built from TRBV5-1 and TRBJ1-1; D is unclear. Germline V CDR1 and CDR2: SGHRS, YFSETQ. CDR3 size: 13 residues. Trimming cost V 5 bases and J 1 base, with 9 bases left between them. CDR3 bases: TGCGCCAGCAGTTACGACTCGAACACTGAAGCTTTCTTT. Its protein is CASSYDSNTEAFF.

This chain uses TRBV28 with TRBJ1-2; TRBD1 agrees at 9 bases. The CDR3 is 15 residues long. The V gene end was trimmed by 5 bases and the J gene end by 4 bases; junction bases not matched to a gene: 8. Germline CDR1 and CDR2: MDHEN and SYDVKM. In DNA, the CDR3 is TGTGCCAGCAGTAATCCACAGGGGGCTGGCTATGGCTACACCTTC. Translated: CASSNPQGAGYGYTF.

The gene calls are TRBV7-2 and TRBJ2-7, with 7 bases lining up with TRBD2. The CDR3 contains 13 residues. CDR1 is SGHTA and CDR2 is FQGNSA in the germline V gene. Trimming cost V 8 bases and J 5 bases; bases outside gene matches: 9. CDR3 coding DNA: TGTGCCAGCTCTACTCAGGGAGGGGACGAGCAGTACTTC. It specifies CASSTQGGDEQYF.

The rearrangement joins TRBV5-1 to TRBJ2-3; D is perhaps TRBD1 (5 bases). There are 13 residues in the CDR3. Germline assignment: CDR1 SGHRS and CDR2 YFSETQ. The V end lost 4 bases, the J end lost 2 bases, and 8 bases lay between the germline ends. In nucleotides, the CDR3 is TGCGCCAGCAGCCTGGACAACACAGATACGCAGTATTTT. This codes for CASSLDNTDTQYF.

The gene calls are TRBV25-1 and TRBJ1-5; D call uncertain. V was shortened by 3 bases and J by 8 bases, with 14 bases between the two germline ends. Germline V gene data show CDR1 as MGHDK and CDR2 as SYGVNS. The CDR3 has 14 amino acids. The CDR3 region is CASSENGGKEPQHF. In DNA form, the CDR3 reads TGTGCCAGCAGTGAGAACGGAGGTAAGGAGCCCCAGCATTTT.

This chain links TRBV25-1 with TRBJ1-3; D is unclear. Between the trimmed V and J ends, which lost 1 base and 0 bases, there was a span of 13 bases. CDR3 size: 17 residues. The germline CDR1 and CDR2 sequences are MGHDK and SYGVNS. CDR3 loop: CASSEFREGSSGNTIYF. Here the CDR3 DNA reads TGTGCCAGCAGTGAATTCCGGGAGGGCTCCTCTGGAAACACCATATATTTT.

V gene TRBV4-1 combines with J gene TRBJ1-1; D remains unclear. Trimming left V 4 bases short and J 0 bases short, with 18 bases between. Germline V gene data show CDR1 as MGHRA and CDR2 as YSYEKL. This CDR3 has 17 amino acids. CDR3 amino acids: CASSLDPGPPMNTEAFF. CDR3 coding DNA: TGCGCCAGCAGCCTAGACCCCGGTCCGCCTATGAACACTGAAGCTTTCTTT.

The V call is TRBV5-1, the J call TRBJ1-2, with TRBD1 matching over 7 bases. Germline trimming cut 4 bases from V and 2 bases from J; bases unmatched to any gene: 5. The CDR3 length is 14 residues. CDR1 is SGHRS and CDR2 is YFSETQ in the germline V gene. The CDR3 reads CASSAIQGNYGYTF. The CDR3 nucleotides read TGCGCCAGCAGCGCAATACAGGGGAACTATGGCTACACCTTC.

V gene TRBV6-5 combines with J gene TRBJ1-6, with 9 bases identical to TRBD1. The CDR3 has 14 residues. Trimming at V came to 5 bases and at J to 11 bases, leaving 7 bases not matched to a gene. Germline V gene sequence: CDR1 MNHEY, CDR2 SVGAGI. CDR3 sequence: CASSTGTGSTPLHF. The CDR3 bases are TGTGCCAGCAGTACCGGGACAGGGAGTACACCCCTCCACTTT.

The chain carries TRBV4-3 and TRBJ2-7, with 9 positions matching TRBD2. In germline, CDR1 is LGHNA, CDR2 YSLEER. V was clipped by 0 bases and J by 3 bases; unmatched bases: 6. The CDR3 runs 16 residues. The CDR3 loop is CASSQDSPSGNYEQYF. The CDR3 nucleotides are TGCGCCAGCAGCCAAGATTCGCCTAGCGGGAACTACGAGCAGTACTTC.

J is TRBJ2-3 and V is TRBV19; 12 bases agree with TRBD2. This CDR3 comprises 14 residues. V was clipped by 7 bases and J by 4 bases; unmatched bases: 3. Germline V gives CDR1 LNHDA, CDR2 SQIVND (reference sequence). The CDR3 sequence: CASKTSGGSDTQYF. The DNA for the CDR3 is TGTGCCAGTAAGACTAGCGGGGGCTCAGATACGCAGTATTTT.

The rearrangement joins TRBV18 to TRBJ2-2; perhaps TRBD1 as D (6 bases). The germline V gene encodes CDR1 KGHSH and CDR2 LQKENI. CDR3 length: 15 residues. V gave up 2 bases and J gave up 6 bases, with 13 bases separating them. CDR3 DNA: TGTGCCAGCTCACCATTTTCAGGGGACGCCGGGGAGCTGTTTTTT. It yields the protein CASSPFSGDAGELFF.

DNA of the CDR3: TGTGCCAGTAGTATTACAGGGGAAGTCTCCTACGAGCAGTACTTC. This sequence encodes CASSITGEVSYEQYF. The genes are TRBV19 and TRBJ2-7; 7 bases line up with TRBD1. V lost 3 bases to trimming and J lost 0 bases; unmatched junction nucleotides: 5. Germline lookup yields CDR1 LNHDA and CDR2 SQIVND (reference sequence). The CDR3 extends over 15 amino acids.

This chain joins TRBV4-3 and TRBJ1-2; D ambiguous. V was shortened by 0 bases and J by 1 base, with 6 bases between the two germline ends. The CDR3 totals 14 residues. Germline values: CDR1 LGHNA, CDR2 YSLEER. Here the CDR3 DNA reads TGCGCCAGCAGCCAAGAAGAGCATAACTATGGCTACACCTTC. Protein product: CASSQEEHNYGYTF.

The chain carries TRBV14 and TRBJ1-3; D is perhaps TRBD1 (6 bases). The length of the CDR3 is 12 residues. Between the trimmed V and J ends, which lost 8 bases and 14 bases, there was a span of 19 bases. The germline gives CDR1 SGHDN, CDR2 FVKESK. The CDR3 DNA is TGTGCCAGCCCCCGCGGGGGGCTTGGGGTATATTTT. This sequence encodes CASPRGGLGVYF.

V and J are TRBV19 and TRBJ1-1, with 9 bases aligning to TRBD1. This CDR3 contains 16 residues. J gave up 0 bases and V 8 bases, and 10 bases lay outside the gene matches. In germline, CDR1 is LNHDA, CDR2 SQIVND (reference sequence). Here the CDR3 reads CASQQGASNMNTEAFF. The CDR3 DNA sequence: TGTGCCAGTCAACAGGGGGCTTCGAACATGAACACTGAAGCTTTCTTT.

The chain employs TRBV4-1 and TRBJ1-2, with D possibly matching TRBD1 (6 bases). The V end was cut by 0 bases, the J end by 7 bases, with 9 bases between. The CDR3 consists of 13 residues. CDR1 and CDR2 (germline): MGHRA, YSYEKL. The CDR3 spells CASSQERGGGYTF. In DNA form, the CDR3 reads TGCGCCAGCAGCCAAGAGAGGGGGGGTGGCTACACCTTC.

V gene TRBV7-6 combines with J gene TRBJ1-4; D is undetermined. Trimming took 0 bases from V and 8 from J, leaving 16 bases between them. CDR1 is SGHVS and CDR2 is FNYEAQ in the germline V gene. The CDR3 runs 16 residues. CDR3 protein: CASSLAFGGRGEKLFF. As DNA, the CDR3 is TGTGCCAGCAGCTTAGCGTTTGGAGGGAGAGGGGAAAAACTGTTTTTT.

V is TRBV9 and J is TRBJ2-2; unclear D gene. Germline assignment: CDR1 SGDLS and CDR2 YYNGEE. V shed 4 bases and J shed 2 bases, with 15 bases lying between them. The CDR3 sequence is 16 residues long. CDR3 protein: CASSPLQVVNTGELFF. In DNA form, the CDR3 reads TGTGCCAGCAGCCCCCTCCAGGTGGTCAACACCGGGGAGCTGTTTTTT.